This TCR beta chain appears in the sequencing data of a study of T cells in Graves' hyperthyroidism and ophthalmopathy. As for the study in general: Peripheral blood was collected at initial diagnosis, before any treatment.

The source of the PBMCs was less than 12 ml of fresh peripheral blood. The CDR3 is 13 amino acids. Trimming removed 5 bases at V and 6 bases at J, with 16 bases between. CDR1 is DFQATT, CDR2 SNEGSKA, per germline (reference sequence). This clonotype occurred many times. Its antigen is currently unknown. Regarding the study as a whole: In blood, most of the thyroid clonotypes expanded above 0.001 were also present. Stable hyperthyroidism and ophthalmopathy were separated using 13 V-J signatures.

The source material, RNA transcripts, was used to amplify TCR beta CDR3 regions. A set of HTBI primers served as the primers for a first-round RT-PCR of the TCR CDR3. TCRdb recomputed calls from the multiplex PCR reads with MiXCR, one row per CDR3 protein. The sample has some 420,000 distinct CDR3 sequences; about 13% are singletons. This chain joins TRBV20-1 and TRBJ1-1, with D unclear. The TCR was taken from a young woman with Graves' hyperthyroidism. Sequencing used blood. CDR3 residues: CSARALAPAEAFF. The CDR3 nucleotides read TGCAGTGCTCGAGCCCTGGCCCCCGCTGAAGCTTTCTTT.